This T cell receptor beta chain was obtained from a study of shared clonotypes between healthy human individuals. Study-level points and caveats: It was the few donors that limited the genetic and exposure-history diversity represented.

Assay used: immunoSEQ multiplex PCR; TCRdb lists only in-frame clones, some missing. The sample shows about 2,500,000 clones, more than 80% of them seen only once. The CDR3 is made up of 13 amino acids. Trimming left V 5 bases short and J 4 bases short, with 12 bases between. CDR1 LNHNV and CDR2 YYDKDF come from the germline V gene (reference sequence). Comments on this clone: Its antigen remains unidentified.

This receptor was identified in a man between 18 and 29 years old in good health. Sequenced material: naive CD4+ T cells sorted from blood. Subset reported: CD45RA+ positively selected. The chain is built from TRBV15 and TRBJ2-7, with D possibly called TRBD1 or TRBD2 (5 bases each). The CDR3 DNA is TGTGCCACCAGCTCCGGGACCTCATACGAGCAGTACTTC. It codes for CATSSGTSYEQYF. Supplemented by reference TRBV15 and TRBJ2-7, the full variable domain reads DAMVIQNPRYQVTQFGKPVTLSCSQTLNHNVMYWYQQKSSQAPKLLFHYYDKDFNNEADTPDNFQSRRPNTSFCFLDIRSPGLGDTAMYLCATSSGTSYEQYFGPGTRLTVT.